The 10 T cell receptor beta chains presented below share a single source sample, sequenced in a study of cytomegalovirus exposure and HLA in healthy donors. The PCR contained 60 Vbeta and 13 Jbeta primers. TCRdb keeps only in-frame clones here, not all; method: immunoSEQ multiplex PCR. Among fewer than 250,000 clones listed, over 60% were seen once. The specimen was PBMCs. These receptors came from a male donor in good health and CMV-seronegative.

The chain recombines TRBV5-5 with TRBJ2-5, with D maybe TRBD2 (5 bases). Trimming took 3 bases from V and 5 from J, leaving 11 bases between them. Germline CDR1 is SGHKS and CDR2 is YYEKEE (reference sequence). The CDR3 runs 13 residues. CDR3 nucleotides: TGTGCCAGCAGCTCTCACCGAGGGGAGACCCAGTACTTC. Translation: CASSSHRGETQYF.

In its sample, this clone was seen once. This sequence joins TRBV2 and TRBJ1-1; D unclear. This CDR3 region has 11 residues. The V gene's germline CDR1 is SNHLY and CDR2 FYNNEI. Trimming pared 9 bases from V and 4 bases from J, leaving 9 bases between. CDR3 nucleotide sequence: TGTGCCAGTCCGAGACTCACTGAAGCTTTCTTT. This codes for CASPRLTEAFF.

DNA for the CDR3: TGTGCCAGCAGCCGATGGGCGAGTGACTCTGGAAACACCATATATTTT. This encodes CASSRWASDSGNTIYF. The rearrangement joins TRBV13 to TRBJ1-3, with no clear D. Germline V gives CDR1 PRHDT, CDR2 FYEKMQ (reference sequence). CDR3 length: 16 residues. The V end was cut by 5 bases, the J end by 0 bases, with 14 bases between.

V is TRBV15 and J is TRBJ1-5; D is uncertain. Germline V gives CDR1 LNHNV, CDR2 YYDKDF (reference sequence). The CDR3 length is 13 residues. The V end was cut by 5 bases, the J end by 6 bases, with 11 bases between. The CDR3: CATSSRTSQPQHF. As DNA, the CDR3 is TGTGCCACCAGCTCAAGAACAAGTCAGCCCCAGCATTTT.

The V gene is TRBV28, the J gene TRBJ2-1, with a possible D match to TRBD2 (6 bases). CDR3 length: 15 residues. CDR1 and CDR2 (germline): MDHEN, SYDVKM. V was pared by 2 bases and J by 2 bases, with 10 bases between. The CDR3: CASSLPGVTYNEQFF. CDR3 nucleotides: TGTGCCAGCAGTTTACCGGGAGTCACCTACAATGAGCAGTTCTTC.

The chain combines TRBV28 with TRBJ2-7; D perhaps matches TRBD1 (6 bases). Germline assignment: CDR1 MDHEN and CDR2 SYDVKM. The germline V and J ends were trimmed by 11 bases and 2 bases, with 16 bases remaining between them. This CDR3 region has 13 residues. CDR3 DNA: TGTGCCGGCTCGCAGGGGCAACCCTACGAGCAGTACTTC. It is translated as CAGSQGQPYEQYF.

The CDR3 nucleotides are TGTGCCAGCAGCACGACAGGGAATGAAAAACTGTTTTTT. This translates into CASSTTGNEKLFF. The V and J genes are TRBV28 and TRBJ1-4, with 7 bases matching TRBD1. CDR3 length: 13 amino acids. Germline loops: CDR1 MDHEN, CDR2 SYDVKM. The V gene end was trimmed by 6 bases and the J gene end by 5 bases; junction bases not matched to a gene: 3.

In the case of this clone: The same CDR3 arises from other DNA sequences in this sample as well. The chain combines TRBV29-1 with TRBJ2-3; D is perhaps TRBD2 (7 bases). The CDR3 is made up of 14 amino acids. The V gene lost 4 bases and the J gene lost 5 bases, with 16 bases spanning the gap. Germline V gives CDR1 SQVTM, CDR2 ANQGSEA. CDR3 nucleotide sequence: TGCAGCGTTGTAGGGCGGGGAGGGGGAGATACGCAGTATTTT. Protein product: CSVVGRGGGDTQYF.

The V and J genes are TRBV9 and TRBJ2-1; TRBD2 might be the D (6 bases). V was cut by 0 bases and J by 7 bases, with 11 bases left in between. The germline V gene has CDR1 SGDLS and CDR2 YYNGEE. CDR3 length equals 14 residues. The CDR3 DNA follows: TGTGCCAGCAGCGTAGCCACGACTAGTAATGAGCAGTTCTTC. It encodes CASSVATTSNEQFF. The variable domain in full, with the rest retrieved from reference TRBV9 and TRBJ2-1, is DSGVTQTPKHLITATGQRVTLRCSPRSGDLSVYWYQQSLDQGLQFLIQYYNGEERAKGNILERFSAQQFPDLHSELNLSSLELGDSALYFCASSVATTSNEQFFGPGTRLTVL.

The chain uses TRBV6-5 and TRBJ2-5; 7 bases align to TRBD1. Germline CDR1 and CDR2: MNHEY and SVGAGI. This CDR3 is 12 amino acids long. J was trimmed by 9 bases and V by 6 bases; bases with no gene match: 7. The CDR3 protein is CASSPVTGSQYF. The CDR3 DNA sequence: TGTGCCAGCAGCCCCGTGACAGGGTCCCAGTACTTC.